This T cell receptor beta chain was observed in a study of beta chain features in type 1 diabetes. The study's findings and limits: Whether HLA type affects TCRB rearrangement stayed undetermined in the present work. Diminished insertions and augmented deletions at VDJ junctions characterized type 1 diabetes patients. PCR might favor shorter templates, equally in patients and controls.

Germline assignment: CDR1 SGHNT and CDR2 YYREEE (reference sequence). The CDR3 extends over 16 amino acids. The ends lost 0 bases at V and 3 bases at J; junction bases unmatched: 6. About this clone: Its antigen is not known.

Expressed TCRB transcripts were sequenced after all isolated RNA was converted to cDNA. The protocol was immunoSEQ multiplex PCR, while the TCRdb copy is restricted to in-frame clones and leaves out a portion. The sample lists hundreds of thousands of clones, approximately 12% seen once, with 0.017% in the top ten. The rearrangement joins TRBV5-4 to TRBJ2-3, with 8 bases identical to TRBD2. Sequencing was done on a sample of naive CD4+ T cells from blood. The receptor was isolated from a man between 18 and 29 years old in good health. CDR3 in DNA: TGTGCCAGCAGCTTGGCAGGGACTAGTTCAACAGATACGCAGTATTTT. Translating gives CASSLAGTSSTDTQYF.